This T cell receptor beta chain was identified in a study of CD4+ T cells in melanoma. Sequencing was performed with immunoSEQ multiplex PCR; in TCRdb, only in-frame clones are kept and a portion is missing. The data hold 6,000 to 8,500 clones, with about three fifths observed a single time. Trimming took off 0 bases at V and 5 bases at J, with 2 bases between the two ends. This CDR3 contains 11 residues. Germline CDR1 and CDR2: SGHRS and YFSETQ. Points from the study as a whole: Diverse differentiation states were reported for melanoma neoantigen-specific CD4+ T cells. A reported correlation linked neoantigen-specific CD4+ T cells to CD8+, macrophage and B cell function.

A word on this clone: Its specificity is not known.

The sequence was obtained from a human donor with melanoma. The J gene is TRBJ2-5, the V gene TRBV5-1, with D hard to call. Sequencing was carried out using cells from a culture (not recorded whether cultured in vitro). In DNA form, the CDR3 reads TGCGCCAGCAGCTTGGACGAGACCCAGTACTTC. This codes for CASSLDETQYF.